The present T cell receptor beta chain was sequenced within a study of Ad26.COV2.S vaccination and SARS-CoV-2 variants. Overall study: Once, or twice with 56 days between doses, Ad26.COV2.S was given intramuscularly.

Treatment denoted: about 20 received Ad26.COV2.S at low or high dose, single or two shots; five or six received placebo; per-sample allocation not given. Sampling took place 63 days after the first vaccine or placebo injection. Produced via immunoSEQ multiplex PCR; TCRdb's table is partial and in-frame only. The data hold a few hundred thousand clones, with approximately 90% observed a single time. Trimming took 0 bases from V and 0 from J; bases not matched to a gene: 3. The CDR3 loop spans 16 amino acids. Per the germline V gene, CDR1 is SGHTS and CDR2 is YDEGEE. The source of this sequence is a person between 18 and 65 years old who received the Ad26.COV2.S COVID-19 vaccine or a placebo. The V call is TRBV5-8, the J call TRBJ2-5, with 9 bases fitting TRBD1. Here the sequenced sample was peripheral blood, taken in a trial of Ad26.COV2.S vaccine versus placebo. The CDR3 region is CASSLGTGGDQETQYF. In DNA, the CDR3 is TGTGCCAGCAGCTTGGGCACAGGGGGCGACCAAGAGACCCAGTACTTC.